The clone carrying this T cell receptor (beta chain) came up once. At survey level, the immunoSEQ assay was run in its v3.0 version. Sequencing was performed with immunoSEQ multiplex PCR; in TCRdb, only in-frame clones are kept and a portion is missing. In the table there are 13,000 or so clones, over 75% of which are singletons. This entry is derived from a study of long-term antiretroviral therapy in people with HIV. Per donor, at least one pre-ART and at least two post-ART PBMC samples were obtained. Participants with HIV, all of them, were treated in the United States. The length of the CDR3 is 14 residues. Germline loops: CDR1 KGHSH, CDR2 LQKENI. The J segment lost 2 bases and the V segment lost 6 bases, leaving 3 bases of the junction unmatched.

The source was unsorted PBMCs, collected 1.3 years after starting antiretroviral therapy. The source of this sequence is a woman aged 18-29 years with HIV. The chain recombines TRBV18 with TRBJ2-7; the match to TRBD2 covers 11 bases. The CDR3 protein is CASSGLAGAYEQYF. The CDR3 DNA follows: TGTGCCAGCTCCGGACTAGCGGGTGCCTACGAGCAGTACTTC.